The 9 T cell receptor beta chains presented below share a single source sample, sequenced in a study of blood T cell repertoires in COVID-19 (dated by TCRdb to about 2020). The library relied on the immunoSEQ multiplex PCR assay. Held by TCRdb, this immuneACCESS table contains in-frame sequences only and omits some clones. Under half of the omission traces to an unresolved V gene where checked; the cause of the rest is unknown. The sample data list around 250,000 clones, and roughly 80% of these were observed just once. The ten top clones hold about 5% of the sample. Sequencing input: PBMCs or T cells enriched from blood (not recorded which). These receptors came from a man aged 35 to 55 who had been exposed to COVID-19.

The chain recombines TRBV6-5 with TRBJ1-1, with 7 positions matching TRBD1. CDR1 and CDR2 (germline): MNHEY, SVGAGI. Trimming cost V 6 bases and J 8 bases; bases outside gene matches: 6. CDR3 size: 12 residues. The CDR3, as DNA: TGTGCCAGCAGCCGCACAGGGGTAGAAGCTTTCTTT. This encodes CASSRTGVEAFF.

This clone occurred once. The gene calls are TRBV2 and TRBJ1-4; D remains ambiguous. The germline V gene encodes CDR1 SNHLY and CDR2 FYNNEI. V lost 11 bases to trimming and J lost 4 bases, with 17 bases between them. The CDR3 has 14 residues. This chain's CDR3 is CACLTEALNEKLFF. DNA for the CDR3: TGTGCCTGTTTGACCGAGGCGCTTAATGAAAAACTGTTTTTT. The whole variable domain, remainder taken from reference TRBV2 and TRBJ1-4, is EPEVTQTPSHQVTQMGQEVILRCVPISNHLYFYWYRQILGQKVEFLVSFYNNEISEKSEIFDDQFSVERPDGSNFTLKIRSTKLEDSAMYFCACLTEALNEKLFFGSGTQLSVL.

The V gene is TRBV30, the J gene TRBJ1-5; no firm D call. The CDR3 is made up of 13 amino acids. Looked up from germline, CDR1 is GTSNPN and CDR2 is SVGIG (reference sequence). Trimming cost V 2 bases and J 6 bases, with 11 bases left between them. CDR3 amino acids: CAWSSGLGQPQHF. For the CDR3, the DNA is TGTGCCTGGAGTTCGGGGTTGGGTCAGCCCCAGCATTTT.

The chain uses TRBV5-6 and TRBJ2-6; D possibly corresponds to TRBD2 (5 bases). V lost 2 bases to trimming and J lost 1 base, with 7 bases between them. Germline V gene sequence: CDR1 SGHDT, CDR2 YYEEEE. CDR3 length: 15 residues. The CDR3 DNA follows: TGTGCCAGCAGCTTTACGGGGTCTGGGGCCAACGTCCTGACTTTC. It specifies CASSFTGSGANVLTF.

The chain recombines TRBV19 with TRBJ1-2, with TRBD1 identical over 8 bases. Trimming removed 7 bases from V and 2 bases from J; junction bases left unmatched: 9. The CDR3 has 15 residues. Germline values: CDR1 LNHDA, CDR2 SQIVND (reference sequence). For the CDR3, the DNA is TGTGCCAGTAATTTATGGAGGACAGGGAACTATGGCTACACCTTC. Translating it yields CASNLWRTGNYGYTF.

The chain recombines TRBV3-1 (or the pseudogene TRBV3-2) with TRBJ2-3; 8 bases agree with TRBD2. Germline V gives CDR1 LGHDT, CDR2 YNNKEL (reference sequence). The length of the CDR3 is 14 residues. V trimming: 10 bases; J trimming: 3 bases; junction bases outside the gene matches: 9. The CDR3 reads CATLGGLGTDTQYF. The CDR3 nucleotides are TGTGCCACCCTCGGGGGACTAGGAACAGATACGCAGTATTTT.

This chain joins TRBV5-1 and TRBJ2-7; D is possibly TRBD1 (6 bases). The germline gives CDR1 SGHRS, CDR2 YFSETQ. Trimming cost V 7 bases and J 0 bases, with 8 bases left between them. The length of the CDR3 is 12 residues. CDR3 coding DNA: TGCGCCAGCCGGGACACCTCCTACGAGCAGTACTTC. Protein sequence: CASRDTSYEQYF.

A single count supports this clone. The gene calls are TRBV2 and TRBJ1-1, with 12 bases identical to TRBD1. Germline V lookup: CDR1 SNHLY, CDR2 FYNNEI. This CDR3 has 19 residues. The J segment lost 4 bases and the V segment lost 5 bases, leaving 17 bases of the junction unmatched. Here the CDR3 reads CASSKRGAGTGGLGTEAFF. The CDR3 region has the DNA TGTGCCAGCAGTAAAAGGGGGGCCGGGACAGGGGGCCTCGGCACTGAAGCTTTCTTT.

The V gene is TRBV15, the J gene TRBJ2-2; 10 nucleotides line up with TRBD2. Germline lookup yields CDR1 LNHNV and CDR2 YYDKDF (reference sequence). There are 16 residues in the CDR3. V shed 2 bases and J 5 bases; nucleotides not matched to a gene: 5. CDR3 in amino acids: CATSRLAGVLTGELFF. CDR3 sequence (DNA): TGTGCCACCAGCAGACTAGCGGGAGTTCTGACCGGGGAGCTGTTTTTT.